This T cell receptor (beta chain) was sequenced during a study of beta chain features in type 1 diabetes. Turning to the study itself: Age, gender, cell numbers and subset yield matched between patients and controls. Study outcomes and limitations: Patients with type 1 diabetes showed fewer VDJ junction insertions and more deletions.

As for this clone: The antigen remains undetermined.

The collection from each donor was one heparinised blood draw averaging around 100 mL. Reverse transcription of all isolated RNA meant that expressed TCRB transcripts were sequenced. The average output of naive, central memory and regulatory T cell samples was about 3.3 million reads. TCRdb keeps only in-frame clones here, not all; method: immunoSEQ multiplex PCR. The table lists around 250,000 clones, 25% to 30% of them singletons, with approximately 4% in the top ten. Germline V lookup: CDR1 LGHNA, CDR2 YSLEER. This CDR3 comprises 17 residues. Trimming took 4 bases from V and 1 from J, leaving 14 bases between them.

The sample taken for sequencing was central memory CD4+ T cells from blood. This receptor was taken from a man aged 30 to 45 in good health. The genes are TRBV4-3 and TRBJ2-6; D ambiguous. CDR3 region: CASSRVVQPSGANVLTF. The DNA for the CDR3 is TGCGCCAGCAGCCGGGTTGTGCAGCCGTCTGGGGCCAACGTCCTGACTTTC.